The present TCR beta chain was sequenced within a study of radiotherapy plus CTLA-4 blockade in lung cancer. Background on the study: Disease control was seen in about 30% of patients, objective responses in more than 15%. Study results and caveats: Increased serum interferon-beta after radiation also reportedly predicted response strongly.

Germline CDR1 reads LNHDA; CDR2 reads SQIVND (reference sequence). Trimming took 3 bases from V and 1 from J, leaving 6 bases between them. CDR3 length equals 13 residues. This clone was found a few times. Its antigen remains unidentified. Assay used: immunoSEQ multiplex PCR; TCRdb lists only in-frame clones, some missing. The data show approximately 76,000 clones, with more than 60% seen just once and 3.5% to 4.5% held by the top ten. Sequenced here: peripheral blood, sampled from a patient treated with radiotherapy plus ipilimumab. V usage is TRBV19 and J usage is TRBJ1-1; D call uncertain. This sequence originates from a human donor with non-small cell lung cancer who had a partial response to radiotherapy plus ipilimumab. Some clones in this sample may be carry-over from other donors' samples. DNA of the CDR3: TGTGCCAGTAGTATCCAGGCGAACACTGAAGCTTTCTTT. Its protein is CASSIQANTEAFF.